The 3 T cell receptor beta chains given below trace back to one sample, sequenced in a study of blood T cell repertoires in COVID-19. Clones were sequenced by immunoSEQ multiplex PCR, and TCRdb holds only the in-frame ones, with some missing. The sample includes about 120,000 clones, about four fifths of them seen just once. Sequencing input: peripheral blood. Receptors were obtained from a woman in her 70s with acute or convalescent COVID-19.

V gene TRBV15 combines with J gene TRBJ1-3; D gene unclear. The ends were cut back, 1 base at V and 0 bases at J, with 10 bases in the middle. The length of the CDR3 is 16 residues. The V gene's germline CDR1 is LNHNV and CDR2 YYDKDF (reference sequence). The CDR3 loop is CATSRAQAFSGNTIYF. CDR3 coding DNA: TGTGCCACCAGCAGAGCGCAGGCCTTCTCTGGAAACACCATATATTTT.

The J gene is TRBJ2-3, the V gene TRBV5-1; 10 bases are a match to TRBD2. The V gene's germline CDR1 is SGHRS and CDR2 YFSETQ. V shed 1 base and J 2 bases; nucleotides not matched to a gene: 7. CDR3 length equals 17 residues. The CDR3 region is CASSLSLAGDPTDTQYF. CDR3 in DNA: TGCGCCAGCAGCTTGTCCCTAGCGGGGGATCCCACAGATACGCAGTATTTT.

CDR3 amino acids: CASSLTGTSGGPADTQYF. The CDR3 bases are TGTGCCAGCAGCTTAACCGGGACTAGCGGGGGGCCCGCAGATACGCAGTATTTT. This chain uses TRBV7-2 with TRBJ2-3; 15 nucleotides align to TRBD2. The CDR3 extends over 18 amino acids. V trimming: 2 bases; J trimming: 4 bases; junction bases outside the gene matches: 7. Germline loops: CDR1 SGHTA, CDR2 FQGNSA. Looking up the rest from reference TRBV7-2 and TRBJ2-3 gives the full variable domain: GAGVSQSPSNKVTEKGKDVELRCDPISGHTALYWYRQSLGQGLEFLIYFQGNSAPDKSGLPSDRFSAERTGGSVSTLTIQRTQQEDSAVYLCASSLTGTSGGPADTQYFGPGTRLTVL.